A single count supports the clone carrying this TCR beta chain. These data belong to a study of T cell responses to AZD1222 COVID-19 vaccine. CDR3 size: 14 residues. Germline assignment: CDR1 SGHTA and CDR2 FQGNSA. Trimming cost V 1 base and J 8 bases, with 12 bases left between them. Sequencing was performed with immunoSEQ multiplex PCR; in TCRdb, only in-frame clones are kept and a portion is missing. Of some 120,000 clones listed, about 87% are singletons. Sample: peripheral blood, taken on day 0 of AZD1222 vaccination. The TCR was taken from an adult in good health. The gene calls are TRBV7-2 and TRBJ2-1; the D gene is possibly TRBD2 (5 bases). The CDR3: CASSLVTPRDEQFF. The CDR3 DNA sequence: TGTGCCAGCAGCTTAGTAACCCCGCGGGATGAGCAGTTCTTC.